One sample yielded the 16 T cell receptor beta chains listed below, sequenced in a study of T-cell memory formation after mild COVID-19. TCRdb analysed the 5' RACE reads with MiXCR anew, one entry per CDR3 protein. There are roughly 480,000 distinct CDR3 sequences in the sample; around 25% occur only once, and approximately 13% lies in the top ten. The specimen was PBMCs or a T cell subset sorted from them (not recorded which). These receptors came from an adult woman who had mild COVID-19 (a few samples of this study predate the infection). Cell type and time point are not known.

This clonotype was observed many times. The rearrangement uses TRBV24-1 and TRBJ2-1; tentatively, D is TRBD2 (5 bases). Germline V CDR1 and CDR2: KGHDR, SFDVKD. CDR3 length: 11 amino acids. The V end was cut by 6 bases, the J end by 10 bases, with 9 bases between. The CDR3, as DNA: TGTGCCACCAGTTTGGGAGCGGAGCAGTTCTTC. Amino acid sequence: CATSLGAEQFF.

The chain combines TRBV5-1 with TRBJ1-1, with 9 bases matching TRBD1. Trimming cost V 3 bases and J 10 bases; bases outside gene matches: 10. CDR1 and CDR2 from the germline V gene are SGHRS and YFSETQ. This CDR3 contains 14 residues. CDR3 sequence: CASSWGTGPAGAFF. The CDR3 DNA is TGCGCCAGCAGCTGGGGGACAGGGCCCGCTGGAGCTTTCTTT.

The chain combines TRBV11-2 with TRBJ2-5; possibly TRBD2 for D (5 bases). The CDR3 extends over 16 amino acids. Germline V lookup: CDR1 SGHAT, CDR2 FQNNGV. The V end lost 1 base, the J end lost 2 bases, and 14 bases lay between the germline ends. For the CDR3, the DNA is TGTGCCAGCAGCTTAGGGCGGGTCCCGGGACAAGAGACCCAGTACTTC. It codes for CASSLGRVPGQETQYF.

The chain joins TRBV30 to TRBJ1-2; no clear D gene. This CDR3 is built from 10 residues. The V end was cut by 7 bases, the J end by 7 bases, with 10 bases between. The germline gives CDR1 GTSNPN, CDR2 SVGIG (reference sequence). In nucleotides, the CDR3 is TGTGCCTCGAAGTCGGCTGGCTACACCTTC. Amino acid sequence: CASKSAGYTF. Full variable domain (outside the CDR3, taken from reference TRBV30 and TRBJ1-2): SQTIHQWPATLVQPVGSPLSLECTVEGTSNPNLYWYRQAAGRGLQLLFYSVGIGQISSEVPQNLSASRPQDRQFILSSKKLLLSDSGFYLCASKSAGYTFGSGTRLTVV.

V is TRBV20-1 and J is TRBJ2-7; D is undetermined. From germline, CDR1 is DFQATT and CDR2 SNEGSKA (reference sequence). The CDR3 has 15 residues. Trimming left V 3 bases short and J 2 bases short, with 17 bases between. The CDR3 here is CSASDLGLQPYEQYF. The CDR3 region has the DNA TGCAGTGCTAGTGATCTCGGTCTACAGCCCTACGAGCAGTACTTC.

There are many counts of this clonotype. The V gene is TRBV7-9, the J gene TRBJ2-2; TRBD1 might be the D (5 bases). From germline, CDR1 is SEHNR and CDR2 FQNEAQ (reference sequence). CDR3 length: 15 amino acids. V was shortened by 5 bases and J by 5 bases, with 15 bases between the two germline ends. For the CDR3, the DNA is TGTGCCAGCAGCCCGGAGACAGACTTAACCGGGGAGCTGTTTTTT. This sequence encodes CASSPETDLTGELFF.

The chain is built from TRBV3-1 and TRBJ1-1; the match to TRBD1 covers 7 bases. The junction had 10 bases not matched to a gene; V was cut back by 8 bases and J by 4 bases. Germline CDR1 reads LGHDT; CDR2 reads YNNKEL (reference sequence). The CDR3 has 14 amino acids. The CDR3 is CASARQGLATEAFF. The CDR3 nucleotides are TGTGCCAGCGCTCGACAGGGATTGGCCACTGAAGCTTTCTTT.

V and J are TRBV5-5 and TRBJ2-7; perhaps TRBD1 as D (5 bases). The germline V and J ends were trimmed by 1 base and 1 base, with 15 bases remaining between them. This CDR3 is built from 16 residues. Germline-derived CDR1 and CDR2 are SGHKS and YYEKEE (reference sequence). CDR3 nucleotide sequence: TGTGCCAGCAGCTTGTCACAGGCTGGAAGATCCTACGAGCAGTACTTC. Protein product: CASSLSQAGRSYEQYF.

V usage is TRBV7-8 and J usage is TRBJ2-7; D might be TRBD2 (7 bases). The CDR3 sequence is 14 residues long. Per the germline V gene, CDR1 is SGHVS and CDR2 is FQNEAQ. The V end was cut by 5 bases, the J end by 7 bases, with 18 bases between. The CDR3 region has the DNA TGTGCCAGCAGCAGAGGGGGGGACCTGGCGGAGCAGTACTTC. It translates to CASSRGGDLAEQYF.

The genes are TRBV9 and TRBJ2-1; tentatively, D is TRBD2 (5 bases). Germline V gene lookup returns CDR1 SGDLS and CDR2 YYNGEE. Trimming shortened V by 0 bases and J by 4 bases, and 11 bases separated the two germline ends. The CDR3 consists of 15 residues. The CDR3 DNA is TGTGCCAGCAGCGTAGAAACTAGGGCTTACAATGAGCAGTTCTTC. It yields the protein CASSVETRAYNEQFF.

The chain employs TRBV24-1 and TRBJ2-2; 8 bases are shared with TRBD2. V gave up 0 bases and J gave up 6 bases; unmatched junction bases: 8. Germline CDR1 reads KGHDR; CDR2 reads SFDVKD. This CDR3 is built from 17 residues. The CDR3 DNA reads as TGTGCCACCAGTGATTTGTGGGTAGCGGGATCCGCCGGGGAGCTGTTTTTT. Its protein product is CATSDLWVAGSAGELFF.

This clonotype was seen a few times. The genes are TRBV4-2 and TRBJ2-3; a weak D match, TRBD2 (5 bases). CDR3 length: 14 amino acids. Germline CDR1 reads LGHNA; CDR2 reads YNFKEQ. V dropped 8 bases and J dropped 2 bases, with 14 bases sitting between them. The CDR3 coding sequence is TGTGCCAGCGGCCCGGGCGGGTCCACAGATACGCAGTATTTT. As protein: CASGPGGSTDTQYF.

The J gene is TRBJ1-5, the V gene TRBV5-1, with D possibly matching TRBD1 (6 bases). The CDR3 has 16 residues. Trimming stripped 0 bases from V and 1 base from J, with 11 bases between. Germline lookup yields CDR1 SGHRS and CDR2 YFSETQ. CDR3: CASSLVGGASNQPQHF. The CDR3 nucleotides are TGCGCCAGCAGCTTGGTAGGGGGGGCGAGCAATCAGCCCCAGCATTTT.

The chain uses TRBV24-1 and TRBJ2-2; D perhaps matches TRBD1 (5 bases). Trimming left V 7 bases short and J 6 bases short, with 17 bases between. Germline V CDR1 and CDR2: KGHDR, SFDVKD. The CDR3 is made up of 15 amino acids. CDR3 region: CATSDGSRGAGELFF. The CDR3 DNA is TGTGCCACCAGCGACGGATCAAGGGGTGCCGGGGAGCTGTTTTTT.

The chain has TRBV7-6 and TRBJ2-1, with TRBD2 identical over 10 bases. The CDR3 has 16 amino acids. The junction had 8 bases not matched to a gene; V was cut back by 5 bases and J by 4 bases. Germline CDR1 and CDR2: SGHVS and FNYEAQ. The CDR3 DNA is TGTGCCAGCAGCCCACGCCTAGCGGGAGTATACAATGAGCAGTTCTTC. Its translation is CASSPRLAGVYNEQFF.

The genes are TRBV12-3 or TRBV12-4 and TRBJ2-7; D uncertain. The germline V and J ends were trimmed by 1 base and 6 bases, with 19 bases remaining between them. This CDR3 has 16 residues. The CDR3 here is CASSLDVGNLPGEQYF. The DNA for the CDR3 is TGTGCCAGCAGTTTAGATGTAGGGAACCTTCCAGGCGAGCAGTACTTC.